The clone carrying this T cell receptor (beta chain) has only one observation. The antigen remains undetermined. The source of the sample is a study of cytomegalovirus exposure and HLA in healthy donors. Findings and limits, study-wide: Later analysis placed DRB1 highest and HLA-C lowest in TCR association rates, which differed by HLA locus. Using a false discovery rate of 0.05, a later analysis showed that approximately 17,000 TCR beta sequences were associated with HLA alleles. Overall, about 160 TCR beta chains were annotated as cytomegalovirus-associated. Later, an analysis found that common viral pathogens appeared to be linked with several of the most significant clusters.

PCR was performed using 60 Vbeta and 13 Jbeta primers. Profiled with immunoSEQ multiplex PCR; TCRdb holds only in-frame clones, not every one. The sample includes approximately 87,000 clones, approximately 84% of them seen just once. Sample: PBMCs. The receptor was isolated from a woman under 30 in good health and CMV-seropositive.

CDR3 nucleotides: TGTGCCAGCAGCCCCCCCCTTGGACAGGGTGGGGGCTACGAGCAGTACTTC. This codes for CASSPPLGQGGGYEQYF. The chain is built from TRBV7-6 and TRBJ2-7; 8 nucleotides align to TRBD1. V gave up 5 bases and J gave up 3 bases; unmatched junction bases: 15. Per the germline V gene, CDR1 is SGHVS and CDR2 is FNYEAQ. This CDR3 has 17 amino acids.